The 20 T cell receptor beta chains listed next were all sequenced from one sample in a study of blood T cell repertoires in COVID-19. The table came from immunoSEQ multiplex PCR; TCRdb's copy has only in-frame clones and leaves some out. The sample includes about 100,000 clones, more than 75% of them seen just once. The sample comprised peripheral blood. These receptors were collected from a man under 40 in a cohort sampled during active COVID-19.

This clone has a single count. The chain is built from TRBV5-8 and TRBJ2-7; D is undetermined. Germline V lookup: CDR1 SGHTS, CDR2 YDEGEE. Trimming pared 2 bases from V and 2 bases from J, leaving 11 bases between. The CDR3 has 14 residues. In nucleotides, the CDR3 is TGTGCCAGCAGCTTATACCCAACTACCTACGAGCAGTACTTC. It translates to CASSLYPTTYEQYF.

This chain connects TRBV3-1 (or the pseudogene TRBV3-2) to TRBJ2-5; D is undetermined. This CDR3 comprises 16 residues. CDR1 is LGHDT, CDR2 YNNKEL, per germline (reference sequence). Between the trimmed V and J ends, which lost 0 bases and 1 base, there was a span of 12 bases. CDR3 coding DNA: TGTGCCAGCAGCCAAGAAGCGACCAGCACCCAAGAGACCCAGTACTTC. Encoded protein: CASSQEATSTQETQYF.

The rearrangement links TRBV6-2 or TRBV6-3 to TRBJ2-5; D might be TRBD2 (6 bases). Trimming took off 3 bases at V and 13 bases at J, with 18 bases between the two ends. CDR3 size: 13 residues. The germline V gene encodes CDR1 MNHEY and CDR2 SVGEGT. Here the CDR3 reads CASSYRVGDWMYF. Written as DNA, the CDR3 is TGTGCCAGCAGTTATCGGGTAGGGGACTGGATGTACTTC.

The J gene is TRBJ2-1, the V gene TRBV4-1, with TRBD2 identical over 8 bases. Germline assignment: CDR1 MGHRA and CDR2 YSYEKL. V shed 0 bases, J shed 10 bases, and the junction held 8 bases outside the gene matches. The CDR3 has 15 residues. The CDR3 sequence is CASSQDPGGLREQFF. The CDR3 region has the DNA TGCGCCAGCAGCCAAGATCCGGGGGGGCTCAGGGAGCAGTTCTTC.

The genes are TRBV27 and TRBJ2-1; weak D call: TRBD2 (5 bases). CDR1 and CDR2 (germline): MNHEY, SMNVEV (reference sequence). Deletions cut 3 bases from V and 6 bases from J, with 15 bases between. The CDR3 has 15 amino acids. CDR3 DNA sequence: TGTGCCAGCAGTTTGAGACGCGGCGGACTCAATGAGCAGTTCTTC. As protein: CASSLRRGGLNEQFF.

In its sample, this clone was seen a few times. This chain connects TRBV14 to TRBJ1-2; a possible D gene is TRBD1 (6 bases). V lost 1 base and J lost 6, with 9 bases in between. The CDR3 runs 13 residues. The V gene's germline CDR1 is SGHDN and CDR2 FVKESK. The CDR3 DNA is TGTGCCAGCAGCCAAGGACGGACAGATGGCTACACCTTC. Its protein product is CASSQGRTDGYTF.

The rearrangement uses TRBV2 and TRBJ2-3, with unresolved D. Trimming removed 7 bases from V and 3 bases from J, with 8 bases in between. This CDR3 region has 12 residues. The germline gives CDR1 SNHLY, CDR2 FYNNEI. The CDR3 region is CASTVTTDTQYF. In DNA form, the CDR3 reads TGTGCCAGCACTGTTACTACAGATACGCAGTATTTT.

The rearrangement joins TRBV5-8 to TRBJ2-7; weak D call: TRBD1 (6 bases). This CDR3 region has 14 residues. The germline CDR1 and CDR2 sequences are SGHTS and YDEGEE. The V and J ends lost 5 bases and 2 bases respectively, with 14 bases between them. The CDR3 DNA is TGTGCCAGCAGGTCCCGCAGGGGAGCCTACGAGCAGTACTTC. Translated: CASRSRRGAYEQYF.

The chain's CDR3 is CASSLAPGWGGSTDTQYF. As DNA, the CDR3 is TGTGCCAGCAGCTTAGCCCCCGGGTGGGGGGGTTCCACAGATACGCAGTATTTT. The chain is built from TRBV11-2 and TRBJ2-3; 7 nucleotides align to TRBD2. The germline CDR1 and CDR2 sequences are SGHAT and FQNNGV. The length of the CDR3 is 18 residues. Trimming cost V 1 base and J 2 bases; bases outside gene matches: 12.

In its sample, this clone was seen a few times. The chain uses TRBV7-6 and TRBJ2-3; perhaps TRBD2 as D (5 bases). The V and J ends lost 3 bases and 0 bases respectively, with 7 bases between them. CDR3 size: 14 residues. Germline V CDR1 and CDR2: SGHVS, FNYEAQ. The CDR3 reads CASSLEASTDTQYF. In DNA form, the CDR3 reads TGTGCCAGCAGCTTGGAGGCTAGCACAGATACGCAGTATTTT.

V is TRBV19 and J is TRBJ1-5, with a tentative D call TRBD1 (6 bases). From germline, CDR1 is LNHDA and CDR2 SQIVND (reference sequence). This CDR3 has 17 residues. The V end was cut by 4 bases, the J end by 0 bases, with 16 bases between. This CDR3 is CASSTITGFGSNQPQHF. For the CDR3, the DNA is TGTGCCAGTAGTACCATTACAGGGTTCGGTAGCAATCAGCCCCAGCATTTT.

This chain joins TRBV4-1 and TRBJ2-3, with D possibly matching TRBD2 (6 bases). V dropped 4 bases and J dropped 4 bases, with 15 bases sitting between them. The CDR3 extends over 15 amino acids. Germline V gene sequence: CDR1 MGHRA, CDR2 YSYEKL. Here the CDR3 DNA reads TGCGCCAGCAGCCCTCAGGGCGGGGTTTCAGATACGCAGTATTTT. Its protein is CASSPQGGVSDTQYF.

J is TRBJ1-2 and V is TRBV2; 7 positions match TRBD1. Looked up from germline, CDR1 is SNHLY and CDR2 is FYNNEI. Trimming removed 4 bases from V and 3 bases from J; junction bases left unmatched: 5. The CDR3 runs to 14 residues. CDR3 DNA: TGTGCCAGCAGTGGGACAGGCGGCGACTATGGCTACACCTTC. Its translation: CASSGTGGDYGYTF.

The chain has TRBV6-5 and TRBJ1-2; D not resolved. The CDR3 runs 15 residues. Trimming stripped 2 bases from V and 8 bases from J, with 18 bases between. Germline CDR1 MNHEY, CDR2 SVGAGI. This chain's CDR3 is CASSYDPRQTQGYTF. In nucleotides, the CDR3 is TGTGCCAGCAGTTACGACCCGCGGCAAACCCAAGGCTACACCTTC.

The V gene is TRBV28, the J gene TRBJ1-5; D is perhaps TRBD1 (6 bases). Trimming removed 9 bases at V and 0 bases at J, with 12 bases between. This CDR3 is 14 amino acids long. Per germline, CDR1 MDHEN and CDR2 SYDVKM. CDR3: CASRGAYSNQPQHF. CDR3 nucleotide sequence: TGTGCCAGTCGGGGGGCCTATAGCAATCAGCCCCAGCATTTT. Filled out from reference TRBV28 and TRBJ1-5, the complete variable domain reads DVKVTQSSRYLVKRTGEKVFLECVQDMDHENMFWYRQDPGLGLRLIYFSYDVKMKEKGDIPEGYSVSREKKERFSLILESASTNQTSMYLCASRGAYSNQPQHFGDGTRLSIL.

CDR3 loop: CASSLDGTGRGYTF. CDR3 DNA sequence: TGTGCCAGCAGCTTGGACGGGACAGGGCGCGGCTACACCTTC. V is TRBV5-5 and J is TRBJ1-2; 9 bases are shared with TRBD1. The germline V gene has CDR1 SGHKS and CDR2 YYEKEE (reference sequence). The junction had 5 bases not matched to a gene; V was cut back by 0 bases and J by 8 bases. CDR3 size: 14 residues. Combining the CDR3 with reference TRBV5-5 and TRBJ1-2 gives the whole variable domain DAGVTQSPTHLIKTRGQQVTLRCSPISGHKSVSWYQQVLGQGPQFIFQYYEKEERGRGNFPDRFSARQFPNYSSELNVNALLLGDSALYLCASSLDGTGRGYTFGSGTRLTVV.

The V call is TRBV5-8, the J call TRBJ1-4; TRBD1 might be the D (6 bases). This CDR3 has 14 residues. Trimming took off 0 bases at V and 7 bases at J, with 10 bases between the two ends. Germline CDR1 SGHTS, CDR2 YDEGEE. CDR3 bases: TGTGCCAGCAGCTTGGTTCAGGGGTTTGAAAAACTGTTTTTT. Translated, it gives CASSLVQGFEKLFF.

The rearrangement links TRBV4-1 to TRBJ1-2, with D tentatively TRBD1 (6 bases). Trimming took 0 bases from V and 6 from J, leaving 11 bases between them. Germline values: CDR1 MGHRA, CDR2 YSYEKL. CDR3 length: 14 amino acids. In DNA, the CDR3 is TGCGCCAGCAGCCAAGACAGGGGTGTCGATGGCTACACCTTC. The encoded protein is CASSQDRGVDGYTF.

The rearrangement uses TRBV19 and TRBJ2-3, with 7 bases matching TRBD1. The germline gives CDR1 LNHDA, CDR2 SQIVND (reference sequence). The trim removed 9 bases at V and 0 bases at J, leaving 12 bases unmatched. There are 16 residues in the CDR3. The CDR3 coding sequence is TGTGCCAGGATAATAACAGGGGTAGCTAGCACAGATACGCAGTATTTT. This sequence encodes CARIITGVASTDTQYF.

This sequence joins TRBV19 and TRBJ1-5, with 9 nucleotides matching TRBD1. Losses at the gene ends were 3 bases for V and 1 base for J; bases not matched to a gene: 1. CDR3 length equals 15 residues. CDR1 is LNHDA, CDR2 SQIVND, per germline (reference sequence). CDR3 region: CASSIGQGSNQPQHF. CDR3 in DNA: TGTGCCAGTAGTATCGGACAGGGGAGCAATCAGCCCCAGCATTTT.